This TCR beta chain originates from a study of T cells after yellow fever vaccination. Study-wide results and caveats: Repertoires obtained by FACS sorting could include abundant clonotypes that entered as contaminants from the bulk population. The CD4 compartment and the CD8 compartment contained a small share of clonotypes in common. Subsequent to the booster, the majority of primary-vaccination clones reappeared (96% CD4, about 90% CD8).

One entry per CDR3 protein, called by TCRdb with MiXCR from the 5' RACE reads. Here the sample spans approximately 450,000 distinct CDR3 sequences, about 17% being singletons. This clonotype was found a few times. Its antigen remains unidentified. The V end was cut by 4 bases, the J end by 5 bases, with 13 bases between. The CDR3 extends over 14 amino acids. The germline V gene has CDR1 SGHRS and CDR2 YFSETQ. The rearrangement uses TRBV5-1 and TRBJ2-4; weak D call: TRBD1 (5 bases). Sequenced material: PBMCs, taken before the yellow fever booster vaccination. The receptor was isolated from a man between 18 and 29 years old who received the YFV17D yellow fever vaccine. The CDR3 DNA reads TGCGCCAGCAGCCCCGACAGTACCCAAAACATTCAGTACTTC. Its translation is CASSPDSTQNIQYF. The whole variable domain, remainder taken from reference TRBV5-1 and TRBJ2-4, is KAGVTQTPRYLIKTRGQQVTLSCSPISGHRSVSWYQQTPGQGLQFLFEYFSETQRNKGNFPGRFSGRQFSNSRSEMNVSTLELGDSALYLCASSPDSTQNIQYFGAGTRLSVL.